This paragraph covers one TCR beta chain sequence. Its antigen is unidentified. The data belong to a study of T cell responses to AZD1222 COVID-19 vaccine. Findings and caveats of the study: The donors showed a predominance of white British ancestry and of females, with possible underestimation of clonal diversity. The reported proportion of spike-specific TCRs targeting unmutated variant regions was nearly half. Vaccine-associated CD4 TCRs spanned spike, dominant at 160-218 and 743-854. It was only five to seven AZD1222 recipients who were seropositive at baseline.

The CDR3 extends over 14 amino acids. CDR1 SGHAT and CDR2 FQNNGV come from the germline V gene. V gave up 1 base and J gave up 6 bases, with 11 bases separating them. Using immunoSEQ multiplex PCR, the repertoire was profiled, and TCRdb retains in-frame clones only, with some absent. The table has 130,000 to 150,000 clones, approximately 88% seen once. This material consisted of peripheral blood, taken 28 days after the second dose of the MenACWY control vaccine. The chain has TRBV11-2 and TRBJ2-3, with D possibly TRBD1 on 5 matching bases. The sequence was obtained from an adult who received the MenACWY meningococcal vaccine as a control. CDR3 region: CASSLAGAEDTQYF. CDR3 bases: TGTGCCAGCAGCTTAGCTGGGGCCGAGGATACGCAGTATTTT.